These 3 T cell receptor beta chains share one sample of origin, sequenced in a study of blood T cell repertoires in COVID-19. This table comes from immunoSEQ multiplex PCR, and its TCRdb copy is limited to in-frame clones, with some not included. The sample has under 150,000 clones; about 86% are singletons. The specimen sequenced was peripheral blood. These receptors were obtained from a woman aged 60-70 years with acute or convalescent COVID-19.

The V call is TRBV30, the J call TRBJ1-3, with TRBD1 matching 9 bases. Per the germline V gene, CDR1 is GTSNPN and CDR2 is SVGIG (reference sequence). Trimming cost V 2 bases and J 2 bases; bases outside gene matches: 4. This CDR3 has 15 amino acids. In nucleotides, the CDR3 is TGTGCCTGGAGTAGGGACAGGGCAACTGGAAACACCATATATTTT. As protein: CAWSRDRATGNTIYF.

The V call is TRBV30, the J call TRBJ2-7; TRBD1 might be the D (5 bases). Germline V gene lookup returns CDR1 GTSNPN and CDR2 SVGIG (reference sequence). Trimming cost V 0 bases and J 7 bases, with 10 bases left between them. This CDR3 spans 12 amino acids. CDR3 in amino acids: CAWSVGVEEQYF. The CDR3 DNA sequence: TGTGCCTGGAGTGTAGGGGTGGAAGAGCAGTACTTC.

J is TRBJ2-6 and V is TRBV5-1; no clear D. Trimming took 7 bases from V and 0 from J, leaving 8 bases between them. The CDR3 contains 14 residues. Germline lookup yields CDR1 SGHRS and CDR2 YFSETQ. This chain's CDR3 is CASCKSSGANVLTF. In nucleotides, the CDR3 is TGCGCCAGCTGTAAGAGCTCTGGGGCCAACGTCCTGACTTTC.